This T cell receptor beta chain was sequenced for a study of graft-versus-host responses after intestinal transplantation. Worth noting for this clone: The antigen remains undetermined.

The CDR3 contains 14 residues. V was shortened by 8 bases and J by 2 bases, with 13 bases between the two germline ends. The germline V gene encodes CDR1 SNHLY and CDR2 FYNNEI. This table comes from immunoSEQ multiplex PCR, and its TCRdb copy is limited to in-frame clones, with some not included. This sample has fewer than 90,000 clones, with about 94% found just once. This specimen was unstimulated CD4+ T cells sorted from spleen or lymph node cells, taken before transplant. The receptor comes from a human donor who was the organ donor for an intestinal transplant. This sequence joins TRBV2 and TRBJ1-3; TRBD1 might be the D (6 bases). The CDR3 bases are TGTGCCAGCGTCGACCCAGGGGCTGGAAACACCATATATTTT. This sequence encodes CASVDPGAGNTIYF.